The following is a TCR beta chain sequence with its context. The data were taken from a study of blood T cell repertoires in COVID-19. From germline, CDR1 is LNHDA and CDR2 SQIVND (reference sequence). The CDR3 extends over 15 amino acids. V was cut by 5 bases and J by 1 base, with 11 bases left in between. Data came from immunoSEQ multiplex PCR; TCRdb stores just in-frame clones and leaves some out. The sample has tens of thousands of clones, about 80% seen once. The gene calls are TRBV19 and TRBJ2-2, with D perhaps TRBD1 (5 bases). Sequenced input: peripheral blood. This clonotype was sampled from a woman aged 55-70 years with acute or convalescent COVID-19. The CDR3 sequence is CASSVDTLNTGELFF. For the CDR3, the DNA is TGTGCCAGTAGTGTGGACACATTGAACACCGGGGAGCTGTTTTTT.